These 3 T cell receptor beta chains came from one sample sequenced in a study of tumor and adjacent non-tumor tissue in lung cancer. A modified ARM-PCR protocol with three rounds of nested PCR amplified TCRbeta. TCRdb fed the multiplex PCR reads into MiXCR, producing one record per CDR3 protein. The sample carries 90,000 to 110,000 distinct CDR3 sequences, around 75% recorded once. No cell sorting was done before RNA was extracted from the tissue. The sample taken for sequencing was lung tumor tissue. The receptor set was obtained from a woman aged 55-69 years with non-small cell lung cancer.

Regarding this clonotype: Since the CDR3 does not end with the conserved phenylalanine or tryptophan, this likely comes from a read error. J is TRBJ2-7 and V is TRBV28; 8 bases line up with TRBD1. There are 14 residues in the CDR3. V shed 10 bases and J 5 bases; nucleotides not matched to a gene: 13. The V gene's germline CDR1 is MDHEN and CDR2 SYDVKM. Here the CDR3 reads CATRTGISKDEQYL. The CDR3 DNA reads TGTGCCACCCGGACAGGGATTAGTAAGGACGAGCAGTACCTC.

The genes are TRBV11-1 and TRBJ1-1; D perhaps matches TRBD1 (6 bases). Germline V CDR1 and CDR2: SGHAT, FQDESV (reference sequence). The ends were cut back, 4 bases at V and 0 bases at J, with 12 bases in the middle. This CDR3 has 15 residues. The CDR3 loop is CASSSRTELNTEAFF. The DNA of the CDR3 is TGTGCCAGCAGCTCCCGGACAGAATTGAACACTGAAGCTTTCTTT. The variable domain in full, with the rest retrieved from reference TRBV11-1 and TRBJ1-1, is EAEVAQSPRYKITEKSQAVAFWCDPISGHATLYWYRQILGQGPELLVQFQDESVVDDSQLPKDRFSAERLKGVDSTLKIQPAELGDSAMYLCASSSRTELNTEAFFGQGTRLTVV.

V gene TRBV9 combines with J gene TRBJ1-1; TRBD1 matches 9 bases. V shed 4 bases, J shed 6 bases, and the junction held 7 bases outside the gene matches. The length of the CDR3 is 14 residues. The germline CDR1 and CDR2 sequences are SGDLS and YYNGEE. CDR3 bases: TGTGCCAGCAGCATGCAGACAGGGGGGGCTGAAGCTTTCTTT. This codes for CASSMQTGGAEAFF.